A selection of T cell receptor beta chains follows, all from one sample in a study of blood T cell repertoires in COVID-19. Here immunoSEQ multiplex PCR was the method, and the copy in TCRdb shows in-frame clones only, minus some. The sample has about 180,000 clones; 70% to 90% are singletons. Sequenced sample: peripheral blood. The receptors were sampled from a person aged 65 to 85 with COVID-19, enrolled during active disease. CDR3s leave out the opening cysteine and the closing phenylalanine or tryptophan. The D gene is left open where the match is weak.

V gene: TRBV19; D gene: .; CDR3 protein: ASRGQGDYEQY
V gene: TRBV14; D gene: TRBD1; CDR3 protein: ASSQGMDRVKVNNEQF
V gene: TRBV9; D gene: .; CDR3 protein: ASSVKQGRAYNEQF
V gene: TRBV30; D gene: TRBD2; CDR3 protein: AWSPGTSGRTSTDTQY
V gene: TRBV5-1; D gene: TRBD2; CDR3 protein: ASSLGFPSGVGQQF
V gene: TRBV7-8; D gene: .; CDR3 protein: ASSFNYEQY
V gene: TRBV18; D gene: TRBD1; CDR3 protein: ASSPDRGGKLF
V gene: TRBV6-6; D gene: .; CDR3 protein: ASGDYEQY
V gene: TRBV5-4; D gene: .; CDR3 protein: ASSLGSRSEGYT
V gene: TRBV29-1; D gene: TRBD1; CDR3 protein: SYVRGQANTEAF
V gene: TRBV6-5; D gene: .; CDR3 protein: ASREGPAGGYT